A single T cell receptor (beta chain) is shown here with its context. Clones were read by immunoSEQ multiplex PCR, and TCRdb kept only the in-frame ones, dropping some. The sample consists of approximately 980,000 clones, 70% to 85% of them appearing once. Trimming left V 6 bases short and J 1 base short, with 12 bases between. CDR3 length equals 14 residues. Germline V CDR1 and CDR2: MNHEY, SVGAGI. The sample comes from a study of shared clonotypes between healthy human individuals. The source material was memory CD4+ T cells sorted from blood. Subset given: CD45RA-negative fraction. This clonotype was sampled from a young man in good health. The chain couples TRBV6-5 to TRBJ1-1, with D unresolved. As DNA, the CDR3 is TGTGCCAGCAGCTGGGGTAACCCGAACACTGAAGCTTTCTTT. It encodes CASSWGNPNTEAFF.